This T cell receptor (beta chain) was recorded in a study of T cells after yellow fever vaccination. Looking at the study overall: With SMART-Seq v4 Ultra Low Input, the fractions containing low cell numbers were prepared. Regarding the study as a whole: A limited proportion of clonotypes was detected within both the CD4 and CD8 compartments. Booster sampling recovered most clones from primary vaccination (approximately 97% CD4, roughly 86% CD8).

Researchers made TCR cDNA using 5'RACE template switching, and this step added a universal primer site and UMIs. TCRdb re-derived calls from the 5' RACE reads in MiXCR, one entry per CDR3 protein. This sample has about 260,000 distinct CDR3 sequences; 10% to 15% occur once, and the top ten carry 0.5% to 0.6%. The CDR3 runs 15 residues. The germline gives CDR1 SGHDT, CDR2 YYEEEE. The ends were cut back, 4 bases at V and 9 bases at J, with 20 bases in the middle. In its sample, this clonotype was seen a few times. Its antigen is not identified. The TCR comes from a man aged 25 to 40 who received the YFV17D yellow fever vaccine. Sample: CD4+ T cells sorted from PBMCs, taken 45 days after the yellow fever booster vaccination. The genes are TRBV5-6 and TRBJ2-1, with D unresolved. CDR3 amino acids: CASSPWIKTFGEQFF. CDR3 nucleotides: TGTGCCAGCAGCCCCTGGATTAAGACCTTCGGTGAGCAGTTCTTC.